A single TCR beta chain is shown here with its context. Its antigen is not known. The input was 450 to 550 ng total RNA; TCR beta cDNA was made from it with a constant-region primer. Sequencing libraries for TCR beta derived from three nested multiplex PCR rounds that used slightly modified ARM-PCR. Forward primers for TRBV1-TRBV30 and a C-beta reverse primer served the first two PCR rounds, at roughly 10 cycles each. TCRdb processed the multiplex PCR reads anew with MiXCR; each CDR3 protein has one entry. The sample lists about 300,000 distinct CDR3 sequences; roughly two thirds were seen once. The CDR3 length is 15 residues. V was shortened by 1 base and J by 2 bases, with 10 bases between the two germline ends. Germline V CDR1 and CDR2: SEHNR, FQNEAQ (reference sequence). The sample originates from a study of tumor-infiltrating lymphocytes in primary liver carcinoma. Study in general: All patients had surgically resected primary liver carcinoma. The study's findings and limits: The bulk unsorted samples meant that CD4+ and CD8+ repertoires went uncompared. Pairs of tumor regions overlapped more than tumor-adjacent and tumor-blood pairs did.

It was unsorted whole blood that yielded blood RNA, and germline DNA was also extracted. HBV chronically infected the treatment-naive patients. The clonotype comes from a man in his forties with primary liver carcinoma and hepatitis B virus infection. This sequence joins TRBV7-9 and TRBJ2-3; D is perhaps TRBD1 (5 bases). The specimen sequenced was peripheral blood. The CDR3 nucleotides read TGTGCCAGCAGCTTAGATGCAGGGAACACAGATACGCAGTATTTT. Translated, it gives CASSLDAGNTDTQYF.